This is a list of T cell receptor beta chains from one sample in a study of T-cell reconstitution after alpha-beta-depleted transplantation in children. TCRdb re-called the PCR reads through MiXCR, storing one row per CDR3 protein. The sample consists of about 980,000 distinct CDR3 sequences, about 26% of them appearing once. The material was PBMCs, mostly from graft donor cells, obtained 360 days after TCRalphabeta/CD19-depleted stem cell transplant. These receptors came from a boy less than two years old who had a stem cell transplant for SCID, so the T cells may come from the graft donor. Each CDR3 is given without its conserved first and last residue. Each record gives: V gene, CDR3 protein.

V: TRBV2
CDR3: ASRGGSTDTQY

V: TRBV10-3
CDR3: AIRDRNTGELF

V: TRBV6-5
CDR3: ASSYSSARNEKLF

V: TRBV6-4
CDR3: ASGGGLEAF

V: TRBV28
CDR3: ASSLSLGAGAFNEQF

V: TRBV12-3/TRBV12-4
CDR3: ASRSGYEQF

V: TRBV19
CDR3: ASSHGQVDGYT

V: TRBV20-1
CDR3: SASGTGDGTQY

V: TRBV5-5
CDR3: ASSLGGGMTYEQY

V: TRBV18
CDR3: ASSPRTGSTYNEQF

V: TRBV20-1
CDR3: SARVTGGYVTEAF

V: TRBV10-3
CDR3: AISATGGIQETQY

V: TRBV4-1
CDR3: ASSQDGWGNTEAF

V: TRBV24-1
CDR3: ATSDPDRPNTGELF

V: TRBV6-2/TRBV6-3
CDR3: ASSYWLAGGPGADTQY

V: TRBV28
CDR3: ASRLQGGTEAF

V: TRBV30
CDR3: AWSGALIYEQY

V: TRBV24-1
CDR3: ATSDRDVPYEQY

V: TRBV9
CDR3: ASSLTGQFSGNTIY

V: TRBV7-2
CDR3: ASSTDRGYEQY

V: TRBV10-3
CDR3: AISPSRGSYEQY

V: TRBV6-2/TRBV6-3
CDR3: ASTYWGALMNTEAF

V: TRBV7-9
CDR3: ASSLIRMTEAF

V: TRBV7-9
CDR3: ASPPPGAQETQY

V: TRBV5-5
CDR3: ASSLAGGWNNEQF

V: TRBV4-3
CDR3: ASSQGPSSGPDTQY

V: TRBV7-6
CDR3: ASSFSERGGEREQY

V: TRBV20-1
CDR3: SARDYGGQGHYEQY

V: TRBV19
CDR3: ASDGGSGGKQY

V: TRBV20-1
CDR3: SAPGTNQETQY

V: TRBV3-1
CDR3: ASSQGTGRVYGYT

V: TRBV20-1
CDR3: SARDLPQGTYNEQF

V: TRBV30
CDR3: AWSVRPTPAYEQY

V: TRBV5-6
CDR3: ASSLVDPIYNEQF

V: TRBV28
CDR3: ASSLPGLAGVENIQY

V: TRBV15
CDR3: ATSRAQAGGPRETQY

V: TRBV12-3/TRBV12-4
CDR3: ASSPASAPTEAF

V: TRBV7-9
CDR3: ASSLGNRGPSTDTQY

V: TRBV20-1
CDR3: SAGRQGTMNTEAF

V: TRBV20-1
CDR3: SAIRTGAPNYNEQF

V: TRBV5-1
CDR3: ASSFGVQAGIETQY

V: TRBV4-2
CDR3: ASSQAGTSGGPKTYEQY

V: TRBV14
CDR3: ASSRTVYNSPLH

V: TRBV15
CDR3: ATSRPRGGYYNEQF

V: TRBV27
CDR3: ASSWRGAGGYEQY

V: TRBV28
CDR3: ASSWRGKETQY